The 14 T cell receptor beta chains below come from one sample, sequenced in a study of T cells in localized non-small cell lung cancer. Produced via immunoSEQ multiplex PCR; TCRdb's table is partial and in-frame only. This sample has approximately 60,000 clones; 85% to 90% occur once, and the top ten carry over 1.5%. The specimen comprised peripheral blood, sampled before any cancer treatment. All receptors derive from a woman aged 35 to 70 with stage I lung adenocarcinoma.

The V gene is TRBV5-6, the J gene TRBJ2-7, with 9 bases lining up with TRBD1. The junction had 6 bases not matched to a gene; V was cut back by 2 bases and J by 6 bases. The CDR3 has 14 residues. From germline, CDR1 is SGHDT and CDR2 YYEEEE. The chain's CDR3 is CASSLGQGTLEQYF. CDR3 DNA sequence: TGTGCCAGCAGCTTAGGACAGGGGACCCTCGAGCAGTACTTC. Full variable domain (missing parts from reference TRBV5-6 and TRBJ2-7): DAGVTQSPTHLIKTRGQQVTLRCSPKSGHDTVSWYQQALGQGPQFIFQYYEEEERQRGNFPDRFSGHQFPNYSSELNVNALLLGDSALYLCASSLGQGTLEQYFGPGTRLTVT.

CDR3 in DNA: TGTGCCACCAGCAGAGATGGGGCAGCGAATCAGCCCCAGCATTTT. It yields the protein CATSRDGAANQPQHF. The chain is built from TRBV15 and TRBJ1-5, with TRBD1 as a possible D gene (5 bases). This CDR3 is built from 15 residues. V lost 0 bases, J lost 4 bases, and 10 bases lay in between. CDR1 LNHNV and CDR2 YYDKDF come from the germline V gene (reference sequence).

This chain connects TRBV18 to TRBJ1-2, with TRBD1 identical over 8 bases. CDR1 is KGHSH, CDR2 LQKENI, per germline. The junction had 5 bases not matched to a gene; V was cut back by 6 bases and J by 2 bases. The CDR3 length is 14 residues. CDR3 amino acids: CASSPGQENYGYTF. DNA for the CDR3: TGTGCCAGCTCTCCGGGACAGGAGAACTATGGCTACACCTTC.

V and J are TRBV18 and TRBJ1-1; D gene uncertain. The CDR3 consists of 17 residues. Looked up from germline, CDR1 is KGHSH and CDR2 is LQKENI. Trimming took off 2 bases at V and 3 bases at J, with 19 bases between the two ends. CDR3 DNA sequence: TGTGCCAGCTCACCAAGGCGGGCAAGCGGTAAGGACACTGAAGCTTTCTTT. Its protein is CASSPRRASGKDTEAFF.

The chain uses TRBV7-8 and TRBJ2-7; D ambiguous. From germline, CDR1 is SGHVS and CDR2 FQNEAQ. V was cut by 0 bases and J by 6 bases, with 12 bases left in between. CDR3 length equals 14 residues. The CDR3 DNA sequence: TGTGCCAGCAGCTTAGCGTTTGGGGAACGCGAGCAGTACTTC. Translated: CASSLAFGEREQYF. Drawing the rest from reference TRBV7-8 and TRBJ2-7, the complete variable domain is GAGVSQSPRYKVAKRGQDVALRCDPISGHVSLFWYQQALGQGPEFLTYFQNEAQLDKSGLPSDRFFAERPEGSVSTLKIQRTQQEDSAVYLCASSLAFGEREQYFGPGTRLTVT.

This clone was seen a handful of times. V gene TRBV29-1 combines with J gene TRBJ2-5; a weak D match, TRBD1 (5 bases). V shed 4 bases and J shed 4 bases, with 10 bases lying between them. Germline-derived CDR1 and CDR2 are SQVTM and ANQGSEA. This CDR3 spans 12 amino acids. The CDR3 bases are TGCAGCGTTGGGGGCAAATCAGAGACCCAGTACTTC. It encodes CSVGGKSETQYF.

The chain combines TRBV11-2 with TRBJ1-3, with 7 bases aligning to TRBD1. The length of the CDR3 is 15 residues. Germline assignment: CDR1 SGHAT and CDR2 FQNNGV. J gave up 0 bases and V 9 bases, and 8 bases lay outside the gene matches. The CDR3 protein is CASYRTGNSGNTIYF. CDR3 sequence (DNA): TGTGCCAGTTATAGGACAGGCAACTCTGGAAACACCATATATTTT.

The chain is built from TRBV7-3 and TRBJ2-1, with 10 positions matching TRBD1. J gave up 9 bases and V 4 bases, and 6 bases lay outside the gene matches. Germline V lookup: CDR1 SGHTA, CDR2 FQGTGA. This CDR3 has 14 residues. The CDR3 DNA sequence: TGTGCCAGCAGCTCGGGGACAGGGGAAGTTGAGCAGTTCTTC. Protein product: CASSSGTGEVEQFF.

About this clone: Because the CDR3's place on the DNA is in doubt, the DNA is left out and the CDR3 is given as listed by TCRdb. The rearrangement uses TRBV28 and TRBJ2-7. Germline V CDR1 and CDR2: MDHEN, SYDVKM. Including both end residues, the CDR3 is 12 amino acids long. CDR3 sequence reads: CASSLWAGGAYF.

The chain links TRBV7-3 to TRBJ2-2, with D perhaps being TRBD1 or TRBD2 (6 bases each). V gave up 2 bases and J gave up 3 bases, with 13 bases separating them. Germline lookup yields CDR1 SGHTA and CDR2 FQGTGA. The CDR3 runs 16 residues. This CDR3 is CASSLFGGGDTGELFF. The CDR3 DNA reads as TGTGCCAGCAGCTTATTCGGGGGCGGAGACACCGGGGAGCTGTTTTTT.

The chain has TRBV11-3 and TRBJ2-6; TRBD1 agrees at 7 bases. Germline values: CDR1 SGHNT, CDR2 YENEEA. V lost 5 bases, J lost 0 bases, and 13 bases stayed unmatched. The length of the CDR3 is 19 residues. The CDR3 DNA reads TGTGCCAGCAGCCCGGAACCGGGACAGACCCTCTCTGGGGCCAACGTCCTGACTTTC. Its protein is CASSPEPGQTLSGANVLTF.

This sequence joins TRBV2 and TRBJ2-7; TRBD2 matches at 8 bases. The CDR3 has 15 amino acids. The V gene end was trimmed by 6 bases and the J gene end by 0 bases; junction bases not matched to a gene: 7. The germline V gene encodes CDR1 SNHLY and CDR2 FYNNEI. The DNA for the CDR3 is TGTGCCAGCAGGGATAGCGGGGAGAGCTCCTACGAGCAGTACTTC. Its protein product is CASRDSGESSYEQYF.

V and J are TRBV5-4 and TRBJ2-1, with TRBD2 as a possible D gene (6 bases). Germline V gene lookup returns CDR1 SGHNT and CDR2 YYREEE (reference sequence). The germline V and J ends were trimmed by 6 bases and 4 bases, with 17 bases remaining between them. The CDR3 spans 15 residues. This chain's CDR3 is CASTVSGRPYNEQFF. CDR3 DNA sequence: TGTGCCAGCACCGTAAGCGGGCGGCCTTACAATGAGCAGTTCTTC.

The chain uses TRBV19 and TRBJ1-2; unclear D gene. Per the germline V gene, CDR1 is LNHDA and CDR2 is SQIVND (reference sequence). Trimming cost V 0 bases and J 8 bases, with 7 bases left between them. The CDR3 length is 12 residues. In DNA, the CDR3 is TGTGCCAGTAGTATAGAGGGATACGGCTACACCTTC. Its translation is CASSIEGYGYTF.